Described below is a single TCR beta chain sequence and its context. Sequencing used immunoSEQ multiplex PCR; TCRdb keeps in-frame clones, though not all of them. In the table there are 30,000 to 50,000 clones, around 90% of which are singletons. The data are from a study of blood T cell repertoires in COVID-19. CDR1 is SGDLS and CDR2 is YYNGEE in the germline V gene. The ends lost 3 bases at V and 3 bases at J; junction bases unmatched: 5. This CDR3 contains 16 residues. V gene TRBV9 combines with J gene TRBJ2-1; 11 bases are a match to TRBD2. The receptor's source is a woman in her thirties in a cohort sampled during active COVID-19. Input material: peripheral blood. CDR3 sequence: CASSAGLAAVYNEQFF. CDR3 nucleotide sequence: TGTGCCAGCAGCGCGGGACTAGCGGCCGTCTACAATGAGCAGTTCTTC.